Below, 32 T cell receptor beta chains from the same sample are listed, as sequenced in a study of T cells expressing NK-cell markers. TCRdb reprocessed the 5' RACE reads, with one entry per CDR3 protein and no DNA. Here the sample table reports 500,000 to 700,000 distinct CDR3 sequences. The specimen was blood T cells: a sorted CD56 or NKG2C T cell subset, CD4+ or CD8+ T cells, or bulk PBMC T cells (not recorded which). The receptors originated from a man aged 18-30 years in good health.

The V call is TRBV5-6, the J call TRBJ2-5; there is no DNA to check the TCRdb D call of TRBD1. The length of the CDR3 is 15 residues. Germline V CDR1 and CDR2: SGHDT, YYEEEE. The CDR3 loop is CASSFPTTGVETQYF.

The CDR3 here is CASSLMGLAGLNNEQFF. The chain joins TRBV7-3 to TRBJ2-1; the TCRdb D gene call, TRBD2, has no DNA to confirm it. Germline CDR1 is SGHTA and CDR2 is FQGTGA. The CDR3 has 17 residues. The full variable domain, in which reference TRBV7-3 and TRBJ2-1 provide the parts outside the CDR3, is GAGVSQTPSNKVTEKGKYVELRCDPISGHTALYWYRQSLGQGPEFLIYFQGTGAADDSGLPNDRFFAVRPEGSVSTLKIQRTERGDSAVYLCASSLMGLAGLNNEQFFGPGTRLTVL.

This rearrangement joins TRBV27 to TRBJ2-3; checking the TCRdb D call of TRBD1 is not possible without DNA. Germline V lookup: CDR1 MNHEY, CDR2 SMNVEV (reference sequence). This CDR3 has 18 amino acids. The CDR3 sequence is CASSSPYRAPHIPDTQYF.

The J gene is TRBJ2-6, the V gene TRBV12-3 or TRBV12-4; TCRdb selects TRBD1, and the lack of DNA leaves this call unchecked. This CDR3 is built from 16 residues. This CDR3 is CASVRDSNSGANVLTF.

The gene calls are TRBV5-5 and TRBJ2-1; the D call from TCRdb, TRBD2, cannot be confirmed without DNA. CDR1 is SGHKS, CDR2 YYEKEE, per germline (reference sequence). The CDR3 covers 15 residues. The CDR3 sequence: CASSFGRSPYNEQFF.

The rearrangement joins TRBV12-3 or TRBV12-4 to TRBJ2-4; TCRdb returns TRBD2, unconfirmable since there is no DNA. This CDR3 has 14 amino acids. CDR3 region: CASSPIPGLDIQYF.

The chain employs TRBV4-2 and TRBJ2-7; TCRdb gives TRBD2 as the D gene, but with no DNA this cannot be confirmed. CDR1 and CDR2 from the germline V gene are LGHNA and YNFKEQ. There are 14 residues in the CDR3. CDR3 amino acids: CASNGTPSSYEQYF.

The chain has TRBV7-6 and TRBJ1-1; with no DNA, the TCRdb D assignment of TRBD1 cannot be verified. Germline loops: CDR1 SGHVS, CDR2 FNYEAQ. The CDR3 covers 18 residues. This CDR3 is CASSSARTGARVNTEAFF.

V gene TRBV11-2 combines with J gene TRBJ2-2; TCRdb's D call of TRBD2 is untestable without DNA. Looked up from germline, CDR1 is SGHAT and CDR2 is FQNNGV. CDR3 length equals 16 residues. The CDR3 loop is CASSFLAGTNTGELFF. Looking up the rest from reference TRBV11-2 and TRBJ2-2 gives the full variable domain: EAGVAQSPRYKIIEKRQSVAFWCNPISGHATLYWYQQILGQGPKLLIQFQNNGVVDDSQLPKDRFSAERLKGVDSTLKIQPAKLEDSAVYLCASSFLAGTNTGELFFGEGSRLTVL.

CDR3 amino acids: CSVYALVSYNEQFF. The chain employs TRBV29-1 and TRBJ2-1; TCRdb reports TRBD2, a call that lacks DNA to check it against. The germline gives CDR1 SQVTM, CDR2 ANQGSEA. The CDR3 runs 14 residues.

Here the CDR3 reads CASSQRQENEQFF. The genes are TRBV7-3 and TRBJ2-1. The CDR3 has 13 residues. The V gene's germline CDR1 is SGHTA and CDR2 FQGTGA.

This chain joins TRBV12-3 or TRBV12-4 and TRBJ2-1; the D gene TCRdb calls, TRBD1, cannot be checked with no DNA. The CDR3 has 14 amino acids. This CDR3 is CASSPTREYNEQFF.

The chain uses TRBV13 and TRBJ1-4; TCRdb's D call, TRBD1, is unchecked because there is no DNA. The CDR3 is 14 residues long. Germline loops: CDR1 PRHDT, CDR2 FYEKMQ (reference sequence). The CDR3 region is CASTKQGGDEKLFF.

V gene TRBV5-6 combines with J gene TRBJ2-1. CDR3 size: 15 residues. Germline-derived CDR1 and CDR2 are SGHDT and YYEEEE. CDR3 sequence: CASSLETGLYNEQFF.

The chain combines TRBV7-2 with TRBJ2-3; without DNA, the TCRdb call of TRBD1 cannot be checked. CDR1 SGHTA and CDR2 FQGNSA come from the germline V gene. CDR3 length: 14 residues. CDR3 loop: CASSMTGGWDTQYF.

V is TRBV6-6 and J is TRBJ1-5; TCRdb designates TRBD1, a call that cannot be tested without DNA. Per the germline V gene, CDR1 is MNHNY and CDR2 is SVGAGI (reference sequence). This CDR3 region has 13 residues. The CDR3 is CASSYTGPQPQHF.

The genes are TRBV12-3 or TRBV12-4 and TRBJ1-5. The CDR3 is 15 residues long. CDR3 region: CASSLGVLGNQPQHF.

This chain uses TRBV20-1 with TRBJ2-1. In germline, CDR1 is DFQATT, CDR2 SNEGSKA (reference sequence). The CDR3 runs to 13 residues. The chain's CDR3 is CSATDETNNEQFF.

CDR3 region: CASSYSGGIQPQHF. V is TRBV6-5 and J is TRBJ1-5. Germline assignment: CDR1 MNHEY and CDR2 SVGAGI. This CDR3 spans 14 amino acids.

This chain links TRBV24-1 with TRBJ2-5; with no DNA, the TCRdb D assignment of TRBD1 cannot be verified. The CDR3 length is 16 residues. Germline V gene lookup returns CDR1 KGHDR and CDR2 SFDVKD. CDR3: CATGGKTRDNQETQYF.

The chain combines TRBV7-9 with TRBJ2-5. CDR1 is SEHNR, CDR2 FQNEAQ, per germline (reference sequence). This CDR3 region has 15 residues. The CDR3 loop is CASSLVSLGEETQYF.

V usage is TRBV4-1 and J usage is TRBJ2-5; TCRdb returns TRBD2, unconfirmable since there is no DNA. Per the germline V gene, CDR1 is MGHRA and CDR2 is YSYEKL. The CDR3 is 16 amino acids. CDR3 residues: CASSLEDRGGQETQYF.

The chain uses TRBV5-1 and TRBJ2-7; the D gene TCRdb calls, TRBD2, cannot be checked with no DNA. The germline CDR1 and CDR2 sequences are SGHRS and YFSETQ. The length of the CDR3 is 13 residues. CDR3 loop: CASSLALRAEQYF.

The gene calls are TRBV5-6 and TRBJ2-5; TCRdb lists TRBD2, though no DNA is available to test this call. CDR3 length equals 16 residues. From germline, CDR1 is SGHDT and CDR2 YYEEEE. The CDR3 protein is CASSTVGLANQETQYF.

V usage is TRBV24-1 and J usage is TRBJ2-5; TCRdb picks TRBD1, but there is no DNA to check that call. The germline gives CDR1 KGHDR, CDR2 SFDVKD. This CDR3 is 15 amino acids long. The CDR3 reads CATSDQGTGRETQYF.

The V and J genes are TRBV20-1 and TRBJ2-3; TCRdb gives TRBD1 as the D gene, but with no DNA this cannot be confirmed. This CDR3 has 14 residues. Per germline, CDR1 DFQATT and CDR2 SNEGSKA (reference sequence). CDR3 loop: CSARGQRATDTQYF.

The gene calls are TRBV5-1 and TRBJ2-2; no DNA is available, so the TRBD1 call from TCRdb remains unchecked. Germline CDR1 is SGHRS and CDR2 is YFSETQ. The length of the CDR3 is 17 residues. CDR3 amino acids: CASSIISGDTNTGELFF.

The chain combines TRBV5-1 with TRBJ2-2; TCRdb outputs TRBD1, but without DNA this stays unchecked. Germline lookup yields CDR1 SGHRS and CDR2 YFSETQ. The CDR3 runs 15 residues. CDR3 sequence reads: CASSLAGTPTGELFF. The variable domain in full, with the rest retrieved from reference TRBV5-1 and TRBJ2-2, is KAGVTQTPRYLIKTRGQQVTLSCSPISGHRSVSWYQQTPGQGLQFLFEYFSETQRNKGNFPGRFSGRQFSNSRSEMNVSTLELGDSALYLCASSLAGTPTGELFFGEGSRLTVL.

The chain's CDR3 is CAAGGLGTGELFF. The chain combines TRBV5-4 with TRBJ2-2; without DNA, the TCRdb call of TRBD2 cannot be checked. This CDR3 is 13 amino acids long. Per germline, CDR1 SGHNT and CDR2 YYREEE (reference sequence).

The genes are TRBV20-1 and TRBJ1-2; TCRdb proposes TRBD1, but this gene call is untestable without DNA. Germline assignment: CDR1 DFQATT and CDR2 SNEGSKA (reference sequence). The CDR3 length is 13 residues. CDR3 sequence reads: CSARVDRVYGYTF.

The chain has TRBV6-5 and TRBJ2-4; TCRdb picks TRBD2, but there is no DNA to check that call. The germline V gene encodes CDR1 MNHEY and CDR2 SVGAGI. This CDR3 is built from 15 residues. The chain's CDR3 is CASSYRAIFKNIQYF.

The chain has TRBV5-1 and TRBJ1-1; TCRdb calls TRBD1, which cannot be checked without DNA. The length of the CDR3 is 18 residues. Germline CDR1 and CDR2: SGHRS and YFSETQ. The CDR3 sequence is CASSLIPLGTGTDTEAFF.